This T cell receptor beta chain emerged from a study of blood T cell repertoires in COVID-19. In the study overall: COVID-19 samples, acute and convalescent, were from the United States, Italy and Spain. T cells, B-cell-depleted T cells, or PBMCs provided the cDNA or gDNA that served as material.

Original processing notes: Reference gene primer amplification gave nucleated cell count estimates. Measured with immunoSEQ multiplex PCR; TCRdb has only the in-frame clones, and not every one. That table is the source of V, J and clone size, and D and trimming were worked out from the DNA. The top ten hold around 5% of the sample, which has under 95,000 clones, more than 85% seen once. The TCR originated in a man between 40 and 49 years old with acute or convalescent COVID-19. Material for sequencing was peripheral blood.

CDR3 loop: CASRLRTGMTYGYTF. In DNA, the CDR3 is TGTGCCAGCAGGTTAAGGACAGGGATGACTTATGGCTACACCTTC. V usage is TRBV6-5 and J usage is TRBJ1-2, with 8 bases matching TRBD1. Germline CDR1 and CDR2: MNHEY and SVGAGI. V lost 6 bases, J lost 5 bases, and 11 bases stayed unmatched. This CDR3 spans 15 amino acids.